Below are 11 T cell receptor beta chains sequenced from a single sample in a study of cytomegalovirus exposure and HLA in healthy donors. PCR employed 60 Vbeta and 13 Jbeta primers. Profiled with immunoSEQ multiplex PCR; TCRdb holds only in-frame clones, not every one. Found here are 97,000 or so clones, roughly three quarters of them singletons; the top ten hold about 1.5%. The sample was PBMCs. Every receptor here comes from a man aged 40-49 years in good health and CMV-seronegative.

J is TRBJ1-2 and V is TRBV18; D is ambiguous. In germline, CDR1 is KGHSH, CDR2 LQKENI. The V and J ends lost 2 bases and 3 bases respectively, with 13 bases between them. The CDR3 spans 15 residues. The CDR3, as DNA: TGTGCCAGCTCACCAGACCAGTTTAGCTACTATGGCTACACCTTC. Residues: CASSPDQFSYYGYTF.

This rearrangement joins TRBV4-3 to TRBJ2-7; D unresolved. Trimming pared 0 bases from V and 4 bases from J, leaving 10 bases between. The length of the CDR3 is 14 residues. Germline-derived CDR1 and CDR2 are LGHNA and YSLEER. The CDR3 protein is CASSQDPGFYEQYF. The CDR3, as DNA: TGCGCCAGCAGCCAAGATCCAGGTTTTTACGAGCAGTACTTC.

This clone came up a few times. This chain links TRBV29-1 with TRBJ1-2; tentatively, D is TRBD1 (6 bases). The CDR3 is 11 residues long. V lost 2 bases to trimming and J lost 5 bases, with 6 bases between them. Germline CDR1 reads SQVTM; CDR2 reads ANQGSEA. For the CDR3, the DNA is TGCAGCGTTGAAACAGGGTATGGCTACACCTTC. Protein product: CSVETGYGYTF. The variable domain in full, with the rest retrieved from reference TRBV29-1 and TRBJ1-2, is SAVISQKPSRDICQRGTSLTIQCQVDSQVTMMFWYRQQPGQSLTLIATANQGSEATYESGFVIDKFPISRPNLTFSTLTVSNMSPEDSSIYLCSVETGYGYTFGSGTRLTVV.

This chain links TRBV9 with TRBJ2-1; D gene unclear. The germline V gene has CDR1 SGDLS and CDR2 YYNGEE. This CDR3 is 13 amino acids long. The ends were cut back, 1 base at V and 3 bases at J, with 5 bases in the middle. In nucleotides, the CDR3 is TGTGCCAGCAGCGTAAACAGCTACAATGAGCAGTTCTTC. Amino acids: CASSVNSYNEQFF.

V usage is TRBV6-1 and J usage is TRBJ1-2; D may be TRBD1 (6 bases). CDR3 length: 14 residues. Per the germline V gene, CDR1 is MNHNS and CDR2 is SASEGT. Deletions cut 7 bases from V and 3 bases from J, with 15 bases between. The CDR3 DNA reads TGTGCCAGCAATCGAGGACAGTTTGACTATGGCTACACCTTC. Translated, it gives CASNRGQFDYGYTF.

V usage is TRBV11-3 and J usage is TRBJ2-1; 7 bases are a match to TRBD1. From germline, CDR1 is SGHNT and CDR2 YENEEA. The CDR3 length is 15 residues. The ends lost 4 bases at V and 6 bases at J; junction bases unmatched: 9. The CDR3 reads CASSYTGAWGNEQFF. The CDR3 DNA follows: TGTGCCAGCAGCTACACAGGGGCTTGGGGCAATGAGCAGTTCTTC.

The V gene is TRBV28, the J gene TRBJ2-1, with 7 nucleotides matching TRBD1. The CDR3 runs 13 residues. Germline CDR1 is MDHEN and CDR2 is SYDVKM. Losses at the gene ends were 10 bases for V and 6 bases for J; bases not matched to a gene: 9. The CDR3 bases are TGTGCCACCCCCGGGACAGTCCCCAATGAGCAGTTCTTC. It translates to CATPGTVPNEQFF.

Note on this clone: One end of the junction does not line up with germline, which may come from a read error. The V gene is TRBV18, the J gene TRBJ1-2; unclear D gene. CDR1 is KGHSH, CDR2 LQKENI, per germline. The CDR3 extends over 15 amino acids. The CDR3 DNA sequence: TGTGCCAGCTCACTAAAGGAGGCCAGCACCTATGGCTACACTTTC. Amino acids: CASSLKEASTYGYTF.

In the case of this clone: Compared with germline, one end of the junction differs, possibly owing to a read error. Additional DNA sequences in this sample encode the identical CDR3. The rearrangement joins TRBV9 to TRBJ2-6; 8 bases match TRBD2. This CDR3 contains 15 residues. CDR1 is SGDLS and CDR2 is YYNGEE in the germline V gene. CDR3 in DNA: TGTGCCAGCAGCGGAGCGGGGGCCGGGGCCAACGTCCTGACCTTC. Translated, it gives CASSGAGAGANVLTF. The entire variable domain, with the rest obtained from reference TRBV9 and TRBJ2-6, is as follows: DSGVTQTPKHLITATGQRVTLRCSPRSGDLSVYWYQQSLDQGLQFLIQYYNGEERAKGNILERFSAQQFPDLHSELNLSSLELGDSALYFCASSGAGAGANVLTFGAGSRLTVL.

With regard to this clone: One end of the junction does not line up with germline, which may come from a read error. This chain joins TRBV7-9 and TRBJ2-7; 10 bases are shared with TRBD2. The CDR3 totals 16 residues. Per the germline V gene, CDR1 is SEHNR and CDR2 is FQNEAQ (reference sequence). The CDR3 protein is CSSSLGLAGDSYEQYF. The CDR3 nucleotides read TGTTCCAGCAGCTTAGGGCTAGCGGGGGACTCCTACGAGCAGTACTTC.

The chain combines TRBV18 with TRBJ1-5; no firm D call. V shed 3 bases and J shed 5 bases, with 11 bases lying between them. The germline V gene has CDR1 KGHSH and CDR2 LQKENI. The CDR3 extends over 14 amino acids. In nucleotides, the CDR3 is TGTGCCAGCTCACCGAGCAATGGAGATCAGCCCCAGCATTTT. Protein product: CASSPSNGDQPQHF.